The clone carrying this T cell receptor beta chain was observed many times. No antigen is known for it. The record originates from a study of human T cells and chemical hapten exposure. Study context: Predominantly women, the patients had alopecia areata, totalis or universalis. The variation in per-sample TCR yields arose mainly from small differences in pooled library volumes. Study results and caveats: Donors in the study had alopecia, meaning their immune response may differ from healthy people's.

TCRdb fed the RACE reads into MiXCR, producing one record per CDR3 protein. Of roughly 380,000 distinct CDR3 sequences listed, 4.5% to 5.5% are singletons. The V gene's germline CDR1 is SGHRS and CDR2 YFSETQ. V lost 0 bases, J lost 9 bases, and 11 bases stayed unmatched. The CDR3 is 17 amino acids. Indicated time point: pre-sensitization, week 0. Stated treatment: therapeutic diphenylcyclopropenone sensitization with weekly scalp DPC. Donors were 18 to 70-year-old alopecia patients suitable for DPC. The source of this sequence is a woman aged 45-59 years with alopecia areata. Some clones in this sample may be carry-over from other donors' samples. Here the sequenced sample was whole blood, taken in connection with sensitization to the hapten diphenylcyclopropenone (DPC). This chain joins TRBV5-1 and TRBJ2-1; 11 bases map to TRBD2. CDR3 protein: CASSLDTSGGTMGEQFF. CDR3 sequence (DNA): TGCGCCAGCAGCTTGGATACTAGCGGGGGAACAATGGGTGAGCAGTTCTTC.